These 26 T cell receptor beta chains were all obtained from the same sample, sequenced in a study of cytomegalovirus exposure and HLA in healthy donors. PCR involved 60 Vbeta and 13 Jbeta primers. This table comes from immunoSEQ multiplex PCR, and its TCRdb copy is limited to in-frame clones, with some not included. The repertoire holds 110,000 or so clones, with 65% to 75% as singletons. Material: PBMCs. The receptors derive from a woman aged 45-65 years in good health and CMV-seropositive.

The chain has TRBV10-3 and TRBJ2-7, with 8 bases matching TRBD2. In germline, CDR1 is ENHRY, CDR2 SYGVKD. The V gene end was trimmed by 0 bases and the J gene end by 1 base; junction bases not matched to a gene: 2. The CDR3 extends over 15 amino acids. The chain's CDR3 is CAISESTGGSYEQYF. Here the CDR3 DNA reads TGTGCCATCAGTGAGTCAACGGGAGGGTCCTACGAGCAGTACTTC.

This rearrangement joins TRBV6-5 to TRBJ2-1; a weak D match, TRBD2 (5 bases). In germline, CDR1 is MNHEY, CDR2 SVGAGI. Trimming left V 6 bases short and J 3 bases short, with 15 bases between. The CDR3 is made up of 15 amino acids. The CDR3 loop is CASRLDFGRYNEQFF. CDR3 bases: TGTGCCAGCAGACTAGACTTCGGCCGCTACAATGAGCAGTTCTTC.

V gene TRBV2 combines with J gene TRBJ2-3; TRBD2 might be the D (6 bases). Looked up from germline, CDR1 is SNHLY and CDR2 is FYNNEI. V was shortened by 1 base and J by 14 bases, with 10 bases between the two germline ends. The CDR3 contains 11 residues. CDR3 loop: CASSEGDLGYF. Written as DNA, the CDR3 is TGTGCCAGCAGTGAAGGGGACTTAGGGTATTTT.

V and J are TRBV18 and TRBJ2-7, with TRBD2 matching 14 bases. Germline CDR1 and CDR2: KGHSH and LQKENI. The CDR3 consists of 18 residues. V lost 0 bases to trimming and J lost 4 bases; unmatched junction nucleotides: 8. Here the CDR3 reads CASSPPAETSGREYEQYF. In DNA form, the CDR3 reads TGTGCCAGCTCACCACCGGCCGAGACTAGCGGGAGGGAGTACGAGCAGTACTTC.

A few counts support this clone. This chain joins TRBV7-9 and TRBJ2-5; TRBD2 agrees at 9 bases. The V and J ends lost 5 bases and 3 bases, in that order; junction bases with no gene match: 4. The CDR3 spans 14 residues. From germline, CDR1 is SEHNR and CDR2 FQNEAQ (reference sequence). CDR3: CASSHSGGEETQYF. The CDR3, as DNA: TGTGCCAGCAGCCATAGCGGGGGTGAAGAGACCCAGTACTTC.

This chain uses TRBV7-8 with TRBJ2-7, with TRBD2 matching over 7 bases. The length of the CDR3 is 16 residues. Germline CDR1 is SGHVS and CDR2 is FQNEAQ. With 6 bases clipped from V and 7 bases from J, the junction kept 18 bases outside the gene matches. CDR3 sequence (DNA): TGTGCCAGCAGACTCGCGGCGGGAGAGTATTTTGAAGAGCAGTACTTC. It yields the protein CASRLAAGEYFEEQYF.

For this clone: The sample has other DNA sequences that encode this CDR3 too. The chain uses TRBV18 and TRBJ1-2; tentative D call: TRBD1 (5 bases). Trimming pared 0 bases from V and 8 bases from J, leaving 10 bases between. This CDR3 spans 13 amino acids. CDR1 and CDR2 (germline): KGHSH, LQKENI. CDR3 DNA: TGTGCCAGCTCACCACCAGGGGTTGGCGGCTACACCTTC. Its protein is CASSPPGVGGYTF.

This clone appeared a few times. V gene TRBV5-1 combines with J gene TRBJ2-7; TRBD1 aligns across 9 bases. The V and J ends lost 4 bases and 6 bases, in that order; junction bases with no gene match: 8. The CDR3 runs 14 residues. Germline V gene data show CDR1 as SGHRS and CDR2 as YFSETQ. The CDR3 DNA sequence: TGCGCCAGCAGCCTGACAGGGGGAAGACGCGAGCAGTACTTC. Protein product: CASSLTGGRREQYF.

V gene TRBV2 combines with J gene TRBJ1-2; D perhaps matches TRBD1 (6 bases). V was clipped by 6 bases and J by 8 bases, with 19 bases between them. The CDR3 totals 14 residues. CDR1 is SNHLY, CDR2 FYNNEI, per germline. The CDR3 reads CASSGRTAPFGYTF. The CDR3 bases are TGTGCCAGCAGCGGTAGGACAGCCCCATTCGGCTACACCTTC.

The rearrangement joins TRBV5-1 to TRBJ2-3; unclear D gene. Trimming left V 2 bases short and J 0 bases short, with 4 bases between. The CDR3 has 13 residues. Germline CDR1 and CDR2: SGHRS and YFSETQ. The DNA of the CDR3 is TGCGCCAGCAGCTTCTCTAGCACAGATACGCAGTATTTT. This encodes CASSFSSTDTQYF.

The rearrangement links TRBV4-2 to TRBJ2-3; no firm D call. With 1 base removed from V and 1 base from J, the gap between germline ends came to 6 bases. The length of the CDR3 is 14 residues. Germline loops: CDR1 LGHNA, CDR2 YNFKEQ. CDR3 sequence (DNA): TGTGCCAGCAGCCAAGCCTTCGGCACAGATACGCAGTATTTT. Amino acids: CASSQAFGTDTQYF.

In this sample, this clone turned up a few times. The CDR3 protein is CASSETGVDEKLFF. The CDR3 bases are TGTGCCAGCAGCGAAACAGGGGTTGACGAAAAACTGTTTTTT. The chain links TRBV2 to TRBJ1-4; 7 bases line up with TRBD1. V dropped 6 bases and J dropped 8; count of bases not matched to a gene: 9. Germline assignment: CDR1 SNHLY and CDR2 FYNNEI. The CDR3 sequence is 14 residues long.

The V and J genes are TRBV6-5 and TRBJ2-5, with D uncertain. CDR1 and CDR2 from the germline V gene are MNHEY and SVGAGI. Trimming pared 5 bases from V and 1 base from J, leaving 5 bases between. This CDR3 spans 12 amino acids. The CDR3 is CASSHTQETQYF. DNA of the CDR3: TGTGCCAGCAGTCACACCCAAGAGACCCAGTACTTC.

This clone has only a few counts. The chain combines TRBV5-4 with TRBJ2-1; 7 nucleotides agree with TRBD1. The CDR3 extends over 14 amino acids. J gave up 6 bases and V 4 bases, and 7 bases lay outside the gene matches. Germline V gives CDR1 SGHNT, CDR2 YYREEE (reference sequence). DNA for the CDR3: TGTGCCAGCAGCCAAATGACAGGGCCCAATGAGCAGTTCTTC. Protein: CASSQMTGPNEQFF.

The chain carries TRBV25-1 and TRBJ2-5; D may be TRBD1 (6 bases). V lost 6 bases, J lost 10 bases, and 30 bases lay in between. The CDR3 consists of 17 residues. The germline CDR1 and CDR2 sequences are MGHDK and SYGVNS. The CDR3 nucleotides read TGTGCCAGCAGACAGGTTCTCGGGCAGACAGGCCGATCTATCCAGTACTTC. Translating gives CASRQVLGQTGRSIQYF.

The rearrangement links TRBV7-2 to TRBJ1-5, with 7 bases matching TRBD1. The junction had 3 bases not matched to a gene; V was cut back by 0 bases and J by 1 base. Germline V lookup: CDR1 SGHTA, CDR2 FQGNSA. There are 16 residues in the CDR3. Here the CDR3 reads CASSLAMGQSNQPQHF. For the CDR3, the DNA is TGTGCCAGCAGCTTAGCTATGGGACAGAGCAATCAGCCCCAGCATTTT.

CDR3 sequence reads: CASSSGTSGTDTQYF. The DNA of the CDR3 is TGCGCCAGCAGCTCCGGGACTAGTGGCACAGATACGCAGTATTTT. This chain links TRBV5-1 with TRBJ2-3, with 8 bases matching TRBD2. Looked up from germline, CDR1 is SGHRS and CDR2 is YFSETQ. This CDR3 contains 15 residues. After removal of 3 bases from V and 1 base from J, the junction contained 4 bases not matched to a gene.

In regard to this clone: The junction differs from germline at one of its ends, possibly a read error. The CDR3 protein is CASSLGATGGPHF. In nucleotides, the CDR3 is TGTGCCAGCAGCTTAGGGGCAACAGGGGGGCCCCATTTT. The gene calls are TRBV7-2 and TRBJ1-3; TRBD1 matches at 8 bases. Looked up from germline, CDR1 is SGHTA and CDR2 is FQGNSA. The CDR3 has 13 residues.

This clone was seen only once. The chain joins TRBV7-8 to TRBJ1-6, with D perhaps matching TRBD1 (5 bases). The V and J ends lost 6 bases and 9 bases respectively, with 15 bases between them. The CDR3 is made up of 14 amino acids. CDR1 SGHVS and CDR2 FQNEAQ come from the germline V gene. The CDR3 is CASSRRGDGSPLHF. Written as DNA, the CDR3 is TGTGCCAGCAGTAGGAGGGGCGACGGTTCACCCCTCCACTTT.

The chain joins TRBV5-1 to TRBJ2-2; TRBD2 matches at 9 bases. Germline loops: CDR1 SGHRS, CDR2 YFSETQ. CDR3 length: 15 amino acids. The trim removed 2 bases at V and 6 bases at J, leaving 5 bases unmatched. CDR3 coding DNA: TGCGCCAGCAGCTTTGGCGGGGGGGCCTCCGGGGAGCTGTTTTTT. Its translation: CASSFGGGASGELFF.

The CDR3, as DNA: TGTGCCAGCAGTGAAAGAGGGTTTTCTAATTCACCCCTCCACTTT. It translates to CASSERGFSNSPLHF. The chain is built from TRBV25-1 and TRBJ1-6; D is unresolved. Germline V CDR1 and CDR2: MGHDK, SYGVNS. The V and J ends lost 2 bases and 6 bases respectively, with 11 bases between them. The CDR3 is made up of 15 amino acids.

The chain recombines TRBV14 with TRBJ2-1; 7 bases are shared with TRBD2. This CDR3 has 14 amino acids. CDR1 is SGHDN, CDR2 FVKESK, per germline. J gave up 4 bases and V 3 bases, and 3 bases lay outside the gene matches. CDR3 region: CASSHQRGYNEQFF. Here the CDR3 DNA reads TGTGCCAGCAGCCACCAGCGGGGTTACAATGAGCAGTTCTTC. The full variable domain, in which reference TRBV14 and TRBJ2-1 provide the parts outside the CDR3, is EAGVTQFPSHSVIEKGQTVTLRCDPISGHDNLYWYRRVMGKEIKFLLHFVKESKQDESGMPNNRFLAERTGGTYSTLKVQPAELEDSGVYFCASSHQRGYNEQFFGPGTRLTVL.

The chain links TRBV9 to TRBJ1-2; TRBD1 aligns across 8 bases. The trim removed 4 bases at V and 3 bases at J, leaving 8 bases unmatched. CDR1 and CDR2 (germline): SGDLS, YYNGEE. The CDR3 loop spans 15 amino acids. CDR3 nucleotide sequence: TGTGCCAGCAGCCCGAAGGACAGGGTGGACTATGGCTACACCTTC. Translating gives CASSPKDRVDYGYTF.

The chain carries TRBV9 and TRBJ2-1, with 9 bases fitting TRBD2. CDR3 length: 17 amino acids. Germline CDR1 SGDLS, CDR2 YYNGEE. J lost 6 bases, V lost 0 bases, and 10 bases had no gene match. The DNA of the CDR3 is TGTGCCAGCAGCGTAGGGGCGGGGGGGCCACCCGGCAATGAGCAGTTCTTC. This translates into CASSVGAGGPPGNEQFF.

This clone was counted between two and nine times. The conserved closing phenylalanine or tryptophan is absent in this CDR3, likely reflecting a read error. The V call is TRBV28, the J call TRBJ2-2, with D unresolved. Trimming stripped 2 bases from V and 0 bases from J, with 10 bases between. CDR3 size: 16 residues. Looked up from germline, CDR1 is MDHEN and CDR2 is SYDVKM. CDR3 in DNA: TGTGCCAGCAGTTTAGTTCCCTGGCCGAACACCGGGGAGCTGTTTGTT. As protein: CASSLVPWPNTGELFV.

The chain uses TRBV29-1 and TRBJ1-1, with a possible D match to TRBD1 (6 bases). The CDR3 loop spans 12 amino acids. CDR1 and CDR2 from the germline V gene are SQVTM and ANQGSEA. The CDR3 nucleotides read TGCACCGCTAGGACAGATTTGACTGAAGCTTTCTTT. Residues: CTARTDLTEAFF.